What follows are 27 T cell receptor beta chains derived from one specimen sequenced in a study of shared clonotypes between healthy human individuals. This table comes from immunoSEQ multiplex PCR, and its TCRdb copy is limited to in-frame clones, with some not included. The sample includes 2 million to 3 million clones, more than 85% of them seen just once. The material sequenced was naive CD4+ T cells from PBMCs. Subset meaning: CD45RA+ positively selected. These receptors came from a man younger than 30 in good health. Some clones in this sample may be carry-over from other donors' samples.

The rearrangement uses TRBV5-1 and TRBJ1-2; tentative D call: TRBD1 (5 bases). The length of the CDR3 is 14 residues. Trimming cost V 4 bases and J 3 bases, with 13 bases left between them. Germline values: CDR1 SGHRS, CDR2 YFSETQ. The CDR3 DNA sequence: TGCGCCAGCAGCCCCGAACGGGGGGACTATGGCTACACCTTC. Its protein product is CASSPERGDYGYTF.

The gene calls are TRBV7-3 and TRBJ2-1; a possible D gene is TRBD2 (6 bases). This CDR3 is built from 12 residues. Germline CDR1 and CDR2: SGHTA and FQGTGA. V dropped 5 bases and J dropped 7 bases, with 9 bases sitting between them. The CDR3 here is CASSVAGNEQFF. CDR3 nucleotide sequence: TGTGCCAGCAGCGTGGCGGGGAATGAGCAGTTCTTC.

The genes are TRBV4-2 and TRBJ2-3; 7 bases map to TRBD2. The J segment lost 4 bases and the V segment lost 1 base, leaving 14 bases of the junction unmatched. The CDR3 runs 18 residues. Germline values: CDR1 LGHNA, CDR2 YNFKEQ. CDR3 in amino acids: CASSQAGLAVGISDTQYF. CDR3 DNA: TGTGCCAGCAGCCAAGCTGGTCTAGCGGTCGGAATTTCAGATACGCAGTATTTT.

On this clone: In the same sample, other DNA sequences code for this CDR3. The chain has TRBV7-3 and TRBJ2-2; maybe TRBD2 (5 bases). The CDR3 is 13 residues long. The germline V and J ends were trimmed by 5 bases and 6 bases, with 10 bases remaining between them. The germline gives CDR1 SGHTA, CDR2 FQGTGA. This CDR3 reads CASSPTGSGELFF. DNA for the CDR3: TGTGCCAGCAGCCCGACGGGGTCCGGGGAGCTGTTTTTT.

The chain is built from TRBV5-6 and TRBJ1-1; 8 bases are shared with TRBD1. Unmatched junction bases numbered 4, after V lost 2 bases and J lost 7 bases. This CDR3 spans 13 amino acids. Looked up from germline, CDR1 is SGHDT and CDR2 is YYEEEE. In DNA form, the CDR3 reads TGTGCCAGCAGCTTCGACAGGGGTAGTGAAGCTTTCTTT. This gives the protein CASSFDRGSEAFF.

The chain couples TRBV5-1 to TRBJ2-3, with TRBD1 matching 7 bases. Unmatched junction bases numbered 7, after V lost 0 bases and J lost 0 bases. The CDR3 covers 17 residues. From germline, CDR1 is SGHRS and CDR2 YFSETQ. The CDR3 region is CASSLGPRTGSTDTQYF. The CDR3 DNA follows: TGCGCCAGCAGCTTGGGCCCCCGGACAGGAAGCACAGATACGCAGTATTTT. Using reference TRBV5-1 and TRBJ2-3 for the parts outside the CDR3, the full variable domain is KAGVTQTPRYLIKTRGQQVTLSCSPISGHRSVSWYQQTPGQGLQFLFEYFSETQRNKGNFPGRFSGRQFSNSRSEMNVSTLELGDSALYLCASSLGPRTGSTDTQYFGPGTRLTVL.

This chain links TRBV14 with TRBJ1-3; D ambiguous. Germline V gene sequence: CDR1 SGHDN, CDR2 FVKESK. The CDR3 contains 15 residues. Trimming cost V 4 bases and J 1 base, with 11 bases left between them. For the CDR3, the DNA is TGTGCCAGCAGCCGGCCCCCCGGGTCTGGAAACACCATATATTTT. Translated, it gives CASSRPPGSGNTIYF.

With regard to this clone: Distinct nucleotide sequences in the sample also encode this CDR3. CDR3 nucleotides: TGTGCCAGCAGCCCACTAGCGGGAGCTTACAATGAGCAGTTCTTC. Its translation is CASSPLAGAYNEQFF. The chain recombines TRBV7-9 with TRBJ2-1; 11 nucleotides agree with TRBD2. V gave up 5 bases and J gave up 4 bases; unmatched junction bases: 4. Germline assignment: CDR1 SEHNR and CDR2 FQNEAQ (reference sequence). CDR3 size: 15 residues. The complete variable domain, with remaining parts taken from reference TRBV7-9 and TRBJ2-1, reads DTGVSQNPRHKITKRGQNVTFRCDPISEHNRLYWYRQTLGQGPEFLTYFQNEAQLEKSRLLSDRFSAERPKGSFSTLEIQRTEQGDSAMYLCASSPLAGAYNEQFFGPGTRLTVL.

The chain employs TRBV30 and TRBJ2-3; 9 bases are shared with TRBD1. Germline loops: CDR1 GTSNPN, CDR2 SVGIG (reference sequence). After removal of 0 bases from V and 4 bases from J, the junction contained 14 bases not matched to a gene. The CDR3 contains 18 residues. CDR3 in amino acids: CAWSVRRTGGTVPDTQYF. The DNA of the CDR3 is TGTGCCTGGAGTGTACGGCGCACAGGGGGCACCGTCCCAGATACGCAGTATTTT.

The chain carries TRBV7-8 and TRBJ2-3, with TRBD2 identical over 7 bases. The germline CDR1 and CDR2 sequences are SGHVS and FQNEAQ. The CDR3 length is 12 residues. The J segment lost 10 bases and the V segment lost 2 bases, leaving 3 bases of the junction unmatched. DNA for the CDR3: TGTGCCAGCAGCTTATTGGGAGGGCCGCAGTATTTT. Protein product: CASSLLGGPQYF.

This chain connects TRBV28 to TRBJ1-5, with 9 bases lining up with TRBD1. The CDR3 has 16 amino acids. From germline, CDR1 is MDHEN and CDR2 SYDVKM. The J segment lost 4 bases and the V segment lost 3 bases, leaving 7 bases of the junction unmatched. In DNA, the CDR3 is TGTGCCAGCAGTTTTAGGACAGGGGTTGTAAATCAGCCCCAGCATTTT. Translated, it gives CASSFRTGVVNQPQHF.

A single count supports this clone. Here the CDR3 DNA reads TGTGCCAGCAGCCCCCGACCGAACCTTAATGAAAAACTGTTTTTT. As protein: CASSPRPNLNEKLFF. The chain employs TRBV11-2 and TRBJ1-4; D uncertain. The CDR3 sequence is 15 residues long. The germline gives CDR1 SGHAT, CDR2 FQNNGV. V was clipped by 5 bases and J by 4 bases, with 14 bases between them.

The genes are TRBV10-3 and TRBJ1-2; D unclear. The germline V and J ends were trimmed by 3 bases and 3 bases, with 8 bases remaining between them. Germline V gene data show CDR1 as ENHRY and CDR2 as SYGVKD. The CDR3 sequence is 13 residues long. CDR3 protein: CAISDKEHYGYTF. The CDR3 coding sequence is TGTGCCATCAGTGATAAAGAGCACTATGGCTACACCTTC.

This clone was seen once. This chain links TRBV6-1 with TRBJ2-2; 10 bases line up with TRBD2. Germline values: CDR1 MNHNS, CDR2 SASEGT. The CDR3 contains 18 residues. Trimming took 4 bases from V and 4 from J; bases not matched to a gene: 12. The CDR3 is CASSGIAGGGVGTGELFF. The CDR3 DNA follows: TGTGCCAGCAGTGGAATAGCGGGAGGAGGGGTAGGCACCGGGGAGCTGTTTTTT.

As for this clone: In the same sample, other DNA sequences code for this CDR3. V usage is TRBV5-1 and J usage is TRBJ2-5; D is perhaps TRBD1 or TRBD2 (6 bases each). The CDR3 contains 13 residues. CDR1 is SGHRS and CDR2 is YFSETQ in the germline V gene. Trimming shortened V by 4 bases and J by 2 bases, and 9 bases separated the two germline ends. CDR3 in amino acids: CASSRGLQETQYF. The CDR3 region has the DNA TGCGCCAGCAGCCGGGGGCTACAAGAGACCCAGTACTTC.

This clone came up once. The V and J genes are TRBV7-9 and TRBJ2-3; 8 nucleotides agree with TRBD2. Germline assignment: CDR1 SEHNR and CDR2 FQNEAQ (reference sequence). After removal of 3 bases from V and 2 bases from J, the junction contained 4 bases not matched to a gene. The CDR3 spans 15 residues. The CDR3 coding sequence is TGTGCCAGCAGCTTGACTAGCGCACACACAGATACGCAGTATTTT. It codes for CASSLTSAHTDTQYF.

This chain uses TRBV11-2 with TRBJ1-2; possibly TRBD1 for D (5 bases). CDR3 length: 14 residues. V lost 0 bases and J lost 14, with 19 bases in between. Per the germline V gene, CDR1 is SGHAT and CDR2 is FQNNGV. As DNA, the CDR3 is TGTGCCAGCAGCTTAGATCGGGCAGGGATTCTATATACCTTC. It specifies CASSLDRAGILYTF. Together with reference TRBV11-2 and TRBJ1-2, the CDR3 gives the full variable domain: EAGVAQSPRYKIIEKRQSVAFWCNPISGHATLYWYQQILGQGPKLLIQFQNNGVVDDSQLPKDRFSAERLKGVDSTLKIQPAKLEDSAVYLCASSLDRAGILYTFGSGTRLTVV.

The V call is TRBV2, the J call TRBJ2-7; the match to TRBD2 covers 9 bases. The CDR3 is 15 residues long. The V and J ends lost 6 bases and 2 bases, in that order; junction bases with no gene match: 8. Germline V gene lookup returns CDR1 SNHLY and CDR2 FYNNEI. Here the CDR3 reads CASRDSGGDPYEQYF. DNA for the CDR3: TGTGCCAGCAGAGATAGCGGGGGTGACCCCTACGAGCAGTACTTC. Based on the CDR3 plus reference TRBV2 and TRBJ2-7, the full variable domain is EPEVTQTPSHQVTQMGQEVILRCVPISNHLYFYWYRQILGQKVEFLVSFYNNEISEKSEIFDDQFSVERPDGSNFTLKIRSTKLEDSAMYFCASRDSGGDPYEQYFGPGTRLTVT.

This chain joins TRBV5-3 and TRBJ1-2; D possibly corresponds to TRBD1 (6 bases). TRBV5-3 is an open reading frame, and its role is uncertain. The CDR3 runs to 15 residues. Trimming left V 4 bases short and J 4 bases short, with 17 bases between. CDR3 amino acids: CARSPRGRGGYGYTF. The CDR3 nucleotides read TGTGCCAGAAGCCCCCGGGGGCGGGGAGGCTATGGCTACACCTTC.

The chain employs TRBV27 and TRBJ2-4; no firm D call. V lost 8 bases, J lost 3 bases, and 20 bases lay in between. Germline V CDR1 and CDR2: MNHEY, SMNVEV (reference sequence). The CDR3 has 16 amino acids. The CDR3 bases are TGTGCCAGCCAACCAAGAAGCGAATCGTACAAAAACATTCAGTACTTC. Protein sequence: CASQPRSESYKNIQYF.

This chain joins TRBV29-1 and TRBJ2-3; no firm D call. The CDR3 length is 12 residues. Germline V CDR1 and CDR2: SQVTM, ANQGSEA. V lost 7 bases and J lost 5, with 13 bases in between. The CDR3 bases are TGCAGCGGGGTCGCCCGCGGAGATACGCAGTATTTT. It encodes CSGVARGDTQYF.

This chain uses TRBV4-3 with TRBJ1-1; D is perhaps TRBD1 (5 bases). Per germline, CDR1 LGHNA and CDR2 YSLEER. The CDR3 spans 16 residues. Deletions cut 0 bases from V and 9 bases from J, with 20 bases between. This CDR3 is CASSQEVSTVGEKAFF. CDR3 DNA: TGCGCCAGCAGCCAAGAGGTTTCGACAGTGGGGGAGAAAGCTTTCTTT.

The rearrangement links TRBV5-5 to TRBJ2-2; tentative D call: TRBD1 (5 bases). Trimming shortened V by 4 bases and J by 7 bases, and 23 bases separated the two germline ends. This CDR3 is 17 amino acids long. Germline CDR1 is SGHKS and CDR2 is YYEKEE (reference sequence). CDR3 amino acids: CASSPWPGNIPVGELFF. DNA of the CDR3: TGTGCCAGCAGCCCCTGGCCAGGGAACATACCGGTCGGGGAGCTGTTTTTT.

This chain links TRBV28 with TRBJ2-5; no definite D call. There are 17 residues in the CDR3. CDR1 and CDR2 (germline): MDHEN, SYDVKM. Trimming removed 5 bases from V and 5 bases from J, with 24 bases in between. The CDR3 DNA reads TGTGCCAGCAGTGCAAAACCAGCCAGACTTTGGGCTGAGACCCAGTACTTC. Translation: CASSAKPARLWAETQYF.

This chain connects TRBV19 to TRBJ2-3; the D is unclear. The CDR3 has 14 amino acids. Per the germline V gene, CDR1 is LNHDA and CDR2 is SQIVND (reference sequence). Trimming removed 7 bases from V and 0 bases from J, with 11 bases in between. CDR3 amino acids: CASNGASSTDTQYF. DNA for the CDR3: TGTGCCAGTAACGGAGCGTCAAGCACAGATACGCAGTATTTT.

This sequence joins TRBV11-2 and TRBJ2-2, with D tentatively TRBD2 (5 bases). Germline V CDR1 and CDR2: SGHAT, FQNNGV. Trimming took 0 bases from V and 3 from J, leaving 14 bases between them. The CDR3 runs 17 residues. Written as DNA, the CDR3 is TGTGCCAGCAGCTTAGATATCGGAGGACTCTACACCGGGGAGCTGTTTTTT. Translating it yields CASSLDIGGLYTGELFF.

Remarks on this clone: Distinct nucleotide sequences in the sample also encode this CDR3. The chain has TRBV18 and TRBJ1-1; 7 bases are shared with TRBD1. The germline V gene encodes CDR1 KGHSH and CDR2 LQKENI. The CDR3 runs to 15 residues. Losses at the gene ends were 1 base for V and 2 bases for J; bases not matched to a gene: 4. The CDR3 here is CASSPRQGSNTEAFF. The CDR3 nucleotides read TGTGCCAGCTCACCACGACAGGGCTCAAACACTGAAGCTTTCTTT.